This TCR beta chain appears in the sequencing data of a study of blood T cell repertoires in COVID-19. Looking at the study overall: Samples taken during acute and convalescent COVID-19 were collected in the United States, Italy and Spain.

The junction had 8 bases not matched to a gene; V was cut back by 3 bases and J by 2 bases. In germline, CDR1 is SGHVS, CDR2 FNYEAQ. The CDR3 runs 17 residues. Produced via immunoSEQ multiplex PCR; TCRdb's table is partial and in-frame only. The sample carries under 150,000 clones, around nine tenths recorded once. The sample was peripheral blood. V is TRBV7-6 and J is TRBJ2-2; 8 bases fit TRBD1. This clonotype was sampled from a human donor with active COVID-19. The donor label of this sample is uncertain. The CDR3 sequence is CASSFALDRGNTGELFF. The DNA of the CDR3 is TGTGCCAGCAGCTTCGCACTCGACAGGGGCAACACCGGGGAGCTGTTTTTT.